The 28 T cell receptor beta chains below come from one sample, sequenced in a study of blood T cell repertoires in COVID-19. Profiled with immunoSEQ multiplex PCR; TCRdb holds only in-frame clones, not every one. The table shows about 64,000 clones, with over 75% occurring only once. Material for sequencing was peripheral blood. These receptors originate from a human donor in a cohort sampled during active COVID-19.

V usage is TRBV11-3 and J usage is TRBJ2-1; TRBD2 might be the D (6 bases). Looked up from germline, CDR1 is SGHNT and CDR2 is YENEEA. With 3 bases removed from V and 7 bases from J, the gap between germline ends came to 10 bases. The CDR3 sequence is 13 residues long. CDR3 sequence (DNA): TGTGCCAGCAGCTTCGGGGGTCGGAATGAGCAGTTCTTC. This codes for CASSFGGRNEQFF.

The genes are TRBV14 and TRBJ2-7; 11 nucleotides align to TRBD2. This CDR3 has 15 residues. J gave up 0 bases and V 5 bases, and 3 bases lay outside the gene matches. CDR1 SGHDN and CDR2 FVKESK come from the germline V gene. CDR3 sequence (DNA): TGTGCCAGCAGCAAACTAGCGGGGGCCTCCTACGAGCAGTACTTC. Translating it yields CASSKLAGASYEQYF.

The rearrangement joins TRBV24-1 to TRBJ2-3; the D gene is possibly TRBD1 (6 bases). CDR1 KGHDR and CDR2 SFDVKD come from the germline V gene. This CDR3 comprises 13 residues. V was trimmed by 5 bases and J by 9 bases, leaving 14 bases between them. DNA for the CDR3: TGTGCCACCAGTGGCCAGGGGCAGAGGACGCAGTATTTT. This encodes CATSGQGQRTQYF.

V usage is TRBV4-2 and J usage is TRBJ2-1; 11 nucleotides line up with TRBD2. V was clipped by 1 base and J by 5 bases; unmatched bases: 7. This CDR3 comprises 17 residues. Germline lookup yields CDR1 LGHNA and CDR2 YNFKEQ. The CDR3 sequence is CASSQGSGRARNNEQFF. CDR3 bases: TGTGCCAGCAGCCAAGGTAGCGGGAGGGCCCGGAACAATGAGCAGTTCTTC.

This clone was seen a single time. The chain joins TRBV7-6 to TRBJ2-2; 9 bases align to TRBD1. CDR1 and CDR2 (germline): SGHVS, FNYEAQ. The CDR3 loop spans 19 amino acids. V was pared by 2 bases and J by 3 bases, with 13 bases of the junction left unmatched. The CDR3 coding sequence is TGTGCCAGCAGCTTATCATCGGACAGGGGTTTAGTGGACACCGGGGAGCTGTTTTTT. As protein: CASSLSSDRGLVDTGELFF.

The chain carries TRBV15 and TRBJ2-3, with TRBD2 as a possible D gene (5 bases). Germline-derived CDR1 and CDR2 are LNHNV and YYDKDF (reference sequence). V lost 0 bases and J 4 bases, leaving 8 bases between the germline ends. This CDR3 region has 14 residues. CDR3 in DNA: TGTGCCACCAGCAGAGATCCAGCGGCAGATACGCAGTATTTT. Translated: CATSRDPAADTQYF.

The V and J genes are TRBV7-2 and TRBJ2-1; weak D call: TRBD1 (5 bases). The V and J ends lost 0 bases and 3 bases respectively, with 15 bases between them. The CDR3 length is 17 residues. Germline V gives CDR1 SGHTA, CDR2 FQGNSA. The CDR3 loop reads CASSLAPTGVIYNEQFF. The CDR3 DNA is TGTGCCAGCAGCTTAGCCCCAACAGGCGTTATCTACAATGAGCAGTTCTTC.

The V and J genes are TRBV7-9 and TRBJ2-2; D is possibly TRBD1 (5 bases). The CDR3 has 15 amino acids. Germline values: CDR1 SEHNR, CDR2 FQNEAQ (reference sequence). V was shortened by 3 bases and J by 5 bases, with 13 bases between the two germline ends. CDR3 in amino acids: CASSFWQGDTGELFF. In DNA, the CDR3 is TGTGCCAGCAGCTTTTGGCAGGGTGATACCGGGGAGCTGTTTTTT.

The CDR3: CASREGGAEIGYTF. The CDR3 nucleotides read TGTGCCAGCAGGGAGGGGGGGGCGGAGATTGGCTACACCTTC. The V gene is TRBV5-6, the J gene TRBJ1-2, with a weak D call TRBD1 (6 bases). Germline CDR1 and CDR2: SGHDT and YYEEEE. The V gene lost 5 bases and the J gene lost 7 bases, with 18 bases spanning the gap. The CDR3 covers 14 residues.

This clone has just one count. The gene calls are TRBV24-1 and TRBJ1-4; 7 nucleotides match TRBD1. The CDR3 has 14 residues. Germline lookup yields CDR1 KGHDR and CDR2 SFDVKD. Trimming took 4 bases from V and 6 from J; bases not matched to a gene: 4. Written as DNA, the CDR3 is TGTGCCACCAGTGAAAGGGGGCCTTATGAAAAACTGTTTTTT. This codes for CATSERGPYEKLFF.

This chain joins TRBV4-3 and TRBJ2-5, with TRBD1 identical over 9 bases. Per germline, CDR1 LGHNA and CDR2 YSLEER. The V segment lost 4 bases and the J segment 5 bases; nucleotides outside the gene matches: 8. The CDR3 is 15 residues long. CDR3 region: CASSPTGQGDETQYF. Here the CDR3 DNA reads TGCGCCAGCAGCCCGACGGGACAGGGTGATGAGACCCAGTACTTC.

The gene calls are TRBV5-3 and TRBJ1-1; possible D gene TRBD1, 5 bases. TRBV5-3 is an ORF, with its function uncertain. Trimming pared 2 bases from V and 2 bases from J, leaving 7 bases between. The CDR3 sequence is 13 residues long. In DNA, the CDR3 is TGTGCCAGAAGCTTACAGGTAAACACTGAAGCTTTCTTT. Translation: CARSLQVNTEAFF.

This clone was seen many times. One end of the junction varies from germline; a read error may be responsible. This chain links TRBV6-2 or TRBV6-3 with TRBJ2-7; D unresolved. From germline, CDR1 is MNHEY and CDR2 SVGEGT. The CDR3 runs 13 residues. The CDR3 DNA is TGTGCCAGCAGTAACTCCGAGACCTACGAGCAGTACTTC. Amino acid sequence: CASSNSETYEQYF.

This clone is judged medium-sized. The gene calls are TRBV29-1 and TRBJ2-7, with D possibly being TRBD2 (5 bases). The CDR3 spans 14 residues. The germline CDR1 and CDR2 sequences are SQVTM and ANQGSEA. Trimming took off 0 bases at V and 2 bases at J, with 11 bases between the two ends. As DNA, the CDR3 is TGCAGCGTTGAAGATGGGAGTGGGACCTACGAGCAGTACTTC. It is translated as CSVEDGSGTYEQYF.

The V and J genes are TRBV28 and TRBJ2-7, with 8 nucleotides matching TRBD2. Germline values: CDR1 MDHEN, CDR2 SYDVKM. The CDR3 is 14 amino acids. V dropped 2 bases and J dropped 0; count of bases not matched to a gene: 0. CDR3 residues: CASSLTSGSYEQYF. CDR3 nucleotides: TGTGCCAGCAGTTTAACTAGCGGCTCCTACGAGCAGTACTTC.

There are a few counts of this clone. Germline and junction disagree at one end, which may indicate a read error. The rearrangement links TRBV7-2 to TRBJ1-2, with 7 bases fitting TRBD1. Germline V gene data show CDR1 as SGHTA and CDR2 as FQGNSA. This CDR3 comprises 12 residues. The CDR3, as DNA: TGTGCCAGCAGCTTAGCGCTCAAGGACAGGCACTTC. As protein: CASSLALKDRHF. Full variable domain (outside the CDR3, taken from reference TRBV7-2 and TRBJ1-2): GAGVSQSPSNKVTEKGKDVELRCDPISGHTALYWYRQSLGQGLEFLIYFQGNSAPDKSGLPSDRFSAERTGGSVSTLTIQRTQQEDSAVYLCASSLALKDRHFGSGTRLTVV.

This clone appeared a single time. V is TRBV6-4 and J is TRBJ1-2; D call uncertain. The CDR3 is 11 residues long. V was cut by 3 bases and J by 9 bases, with 8 bases left in between. Germline V gives CDR1 MRHNA, CDR2 SNTAGT. CDR3 residues: CASSDSSRYTF. Written as DNA, the CDR3 is TGTGCCAGCAGTGATAGTAGCCGCTACACCTTC.

This sequence joins TRBV18 and TRBJ2-1, with D possibly being TRBD1 (5 bases). The V end lost 1 base, the J end lost 0 bases, and 16 bases lay between the germline ends. This CDR3 comprises 18 residues. The germline V gene has CDR1 KGHSH and CDR2 LQKENI. CDR3 bases: TGTGCCAGCTCACCACAGTGGTCGGACATAGGCTCCTACAATGAGCAGTTCTTC. This encodes CASSPQWSDIGSYNEQFF. Together with reference TRBV18 and TRBJ2-1, the CDR3 gives the full variable domain: NAGVMQNPRHLVRRRGQEARLRCSPMKGHSHVYWYRQLPEEGLKFMVYLQKENIIDESGMPKERFSAEFPKEGPSILRIQQVVRGDSAAYFCASSPQWSDIGSYNEQFFGPGTRLTVL.

This chain joins TRBV6-5 and TRBJ2-7; tentatively, D is TRBD1 (6 bases). Germline V lookup: CDR1 MNHEY, CDR2 SVGAGI. V was cut by 5 bases and J by 1 base, with 12 bases left in between. There are 14 residues in the CDR3. The CDR3 here is CASSPGHWSYEQYF. CDR3 coding DNA: TGTGCCAGCAGTCCGGGACATTGGTCCTACGAGCAGTACTTC.

The chain couples TRBV28 to TRBJ1-5, with 8 bases fitting TRBD1. The CDR3 totals 15 residues. Looked up from germline, CDR1 is MDHEN and CDR2 is SYDVKM. V lost 4 bases, J lost 6 bases, and 8 bases stayed unmatched. CDR3 sequence reads: CASSYETGVRQPQHF. CDR3 in DNA: TGTGCCAGCAGTTATGAGACAGGGGTTCGTCAGCCCCAGCATTTT.

V is TRBV10-3 and J is TRBJ1-1; D not certain. Looked up from germline, CDR1 is ENHRY and CDR2 is SYGVKD. V lost 0 bases to trimming and J lost 2 bases, with 10 bases between them. This CDR3 has 15 amino acids. CDR3 DNA: TGTGCCATCAGTGAGTCGAGTTATGATAACACTGAAGCTTTCTTT. As protein: CAISESSYDNTEAFF.

J is TRBJ1-2 and V is TRBV19; no firm D call. V gave up 2 bases and J gave up 8 bases, with 12 bases separating them. From germline, CDR1 is LNHDA and CDR2 SQIVND (reference sequence). The CDR3 runs to 13 residues. The CDR3 region has the DNA TGTGCCAGTAGTATAAGGAGGGAAGGCGGCTACACCTTC. Amino acids: CASSIRREGGYTF.

V usage is TRBV6-2 or TRBV6-3 and J usage is TRBJ1-2; D is ambiguous. Germline assignment: CDR1 MNHEY and CDR2 SVGEGT. The CDR3 is made up of 13 amino acids. Between the trimmed V and J ends, which lost 4 bases and 5 bases, there was a span of 11 bases. Here the CDR3 DNA reads TGTGCCAGCAGTTTGGACTTCCCGTATGGCTACACCTTC. Its translation is CASSLDFPYGYTF.

This clone was seen only once. The chain combines TRBV11-2 with TRBJ2-7, with a tentative D call TRBD2 (5 bases). This CDR3 contains 15 residues. The germline CDR1 and CDR2 sequences are SGHAT and FQNNGV. Trimming pared 4 bases from V and 3 bases from J, leaving 16 bases between. In DNA form, the CDR3 reads TGTGCCAGCAGCTCCACGATCAGGACTGTCTACGAGCAGTACTTC. This translates into CASSSTIRTVYEQYF.

This clone occurred once. V gene TRBV29-1 combines with J gene TRBJ2-1; D perhaps matches TRBD1 (6 bases). This CDR3 is 16 amino acids long. Germline V gene data show CDR1 as SQVTM and CDR2 as ANQGSEA. With 0 bases removed from V and 0 bases from J, the gap between germline ends came to 12 bases. The CDR3 region has the DNA TGCAGCGTTGAAGATTATCAGGGGAGCTCCTACAATGAGCAGTTCTTC. It codes for CSVEDYQGSSYNEQFF.

This chain uses TRBV4-1 with TRBJ2-3; a possible D gene is TRBD1 (6 bases). Trimming removed 3 bases at V and 3 bases at J, with 13 bases between. Germline loops: CDR1 MGHRA, CDR2 YSYEKL. This CDR3 has 15 residues. As DNA, the CDR3 is TGCGCCAGCAGCCATCGTGTAGGGGGAACAGATACGCAGTATTTT. It encodes CASSHRVGGTDTQYF.

This sequence joins TRBV19 and TRBJ2-3, with a tentative D call TRBD2 (5 bases). In germline, CDR1 is LNHDA, CDR2 SQIVND (reference sequence). The V end lost 4 bases, the J end lost 3 bases, and 17 bases lay between the germline ends. The CDR3 length is 16 residues. DNA of the CDR3: TGTGCCAGTAGTAGTTCGGCAGGCGGGCTGACAGATACGCAGTATTTT. Amino acids: CASSSSAGGLTDTQYF.

By its share, this clone is large. The V and J genes are TRBV6-5 and TRBJ2-4; 7 bases agree with TRBD1. The V segment lost 8 bases and the J segment 0 bases; nucleotides outside the gene matches: 7. The CDR3 contains 15 residues. CDR1 is MNHEY, CDR2 SVGAGI, per germline. CDR3 amino acids: CASRQTGTAKNIQYF. The CDR3 DNA follows: TGTGCCAGCCGACAGACAGGGACAGCCAAAAACATTCAGTACTTC.